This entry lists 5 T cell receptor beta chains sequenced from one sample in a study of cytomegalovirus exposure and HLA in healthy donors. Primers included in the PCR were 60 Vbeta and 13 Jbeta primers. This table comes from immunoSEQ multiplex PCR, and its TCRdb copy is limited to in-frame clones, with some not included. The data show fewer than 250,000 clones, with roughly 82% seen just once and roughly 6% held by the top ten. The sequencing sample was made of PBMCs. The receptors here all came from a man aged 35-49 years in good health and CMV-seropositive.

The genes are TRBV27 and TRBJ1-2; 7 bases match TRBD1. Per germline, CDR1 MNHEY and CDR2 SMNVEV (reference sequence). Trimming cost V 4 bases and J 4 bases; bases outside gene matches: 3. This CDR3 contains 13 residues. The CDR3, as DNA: TGTGCCAGCAGTTCGCGGGACAGCTATGGCTACACCTTC. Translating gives CASSSRDSYGYTF.

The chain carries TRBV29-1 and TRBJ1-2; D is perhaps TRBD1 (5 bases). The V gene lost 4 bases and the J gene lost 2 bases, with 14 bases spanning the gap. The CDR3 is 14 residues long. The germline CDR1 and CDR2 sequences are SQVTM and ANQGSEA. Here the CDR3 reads CSVGGQTTNYGYTF. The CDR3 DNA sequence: TGCAGCGTTGGTGGACAAACTACGAACTATGGCTACACCTTC.

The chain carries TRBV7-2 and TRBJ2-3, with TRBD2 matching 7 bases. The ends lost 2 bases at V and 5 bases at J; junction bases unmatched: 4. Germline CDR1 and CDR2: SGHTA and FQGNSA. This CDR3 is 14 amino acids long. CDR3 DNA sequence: TGTGCCAGCAGCTTATGGGAGCGGGGAGATACGCAGTATTTT. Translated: CASSLWERGDTQYF. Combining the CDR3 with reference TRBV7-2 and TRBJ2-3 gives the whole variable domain GAGVSQSPSNKVTEKGKDVELRCDPISGHTALYWYRQSLGQGLEFLIYFQGNSAPDKSGLPSDRFSAERTGGSVSTLTIQRTQQEDSAVYLCASSLWERGDTQYFGPGTRLTVL.

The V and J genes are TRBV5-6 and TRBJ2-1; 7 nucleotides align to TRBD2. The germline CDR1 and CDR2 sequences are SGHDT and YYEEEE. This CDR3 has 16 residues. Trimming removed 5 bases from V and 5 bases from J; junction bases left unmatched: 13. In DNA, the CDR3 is TGTGCCAGCAGATTTCGGGGACTAACTCAGCACAATGAGCAGTTCTTC. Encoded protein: CASRFRGLTQHNEQFF.

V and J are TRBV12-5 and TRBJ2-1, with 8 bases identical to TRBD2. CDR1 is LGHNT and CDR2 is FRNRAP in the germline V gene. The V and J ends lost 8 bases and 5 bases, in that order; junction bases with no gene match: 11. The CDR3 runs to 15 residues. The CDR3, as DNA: TGTGCTAGTTGGGCTAGCGGGCCAAAAAACAATGAGCAGTTCTTC. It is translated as CASWASGPKNNEQFF.